This note documents a single T cell receptor beta chain sequence. The method was immunoSEQ multiplex PCR; TCRdb's version includes in-frame clones alone and lacks a portion of them. The sample lists roughly 80,000 clones, 86% occurring once. The data are from a study of OX40 agonist ivuxolimab in advanced cancers. The source was CD4+ or CD8+ T cells sorted from blood, collected in a trial of the OX40 agonist ivuxolimab. The TCR originated in an adult with an advanced solid tumor such as melanoma, head and neck, liver or kidney cancer.

The CDR3 DNA reads TGCGCCAGCAGTCAATCTCGGCCGACAGGGACGCCTGGAAACACCATATATTTT. It translates to CASSQSRPTGTPGNTIYF. The chain joins TRBV23-1 to TRBJ1-3, with 7 bases fitting TRBD1. TRBV23-1 is an open reading frame, and its role is uncertain. CDR3 length: 18 amino acids. V lost 0 bases, J lost 2 bases, and 10 bases stayed unmatched.